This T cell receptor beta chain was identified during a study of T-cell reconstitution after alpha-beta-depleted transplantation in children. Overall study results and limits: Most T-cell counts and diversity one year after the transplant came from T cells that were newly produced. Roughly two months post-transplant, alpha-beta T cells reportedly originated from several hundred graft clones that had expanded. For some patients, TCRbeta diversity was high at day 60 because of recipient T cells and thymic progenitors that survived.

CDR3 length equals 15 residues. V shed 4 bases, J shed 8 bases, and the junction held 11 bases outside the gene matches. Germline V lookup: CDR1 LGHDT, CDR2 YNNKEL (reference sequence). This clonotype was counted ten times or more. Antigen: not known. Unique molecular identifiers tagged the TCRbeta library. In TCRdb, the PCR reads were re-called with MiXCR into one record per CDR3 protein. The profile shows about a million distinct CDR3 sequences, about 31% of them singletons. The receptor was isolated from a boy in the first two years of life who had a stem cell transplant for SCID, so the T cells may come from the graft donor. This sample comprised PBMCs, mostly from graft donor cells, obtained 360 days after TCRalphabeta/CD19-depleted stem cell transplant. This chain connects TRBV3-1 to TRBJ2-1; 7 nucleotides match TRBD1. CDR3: CASSRRQGGRDEQFF. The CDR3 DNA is TGTGCCAGCAGCCGCCGACAGGGTGGTAGGGATGAGCAGTTCTTC.